A few counts support the clone carrying this T cell receptor (beta chain). Its antigen is not identified. The sample belongs to a study of beta chain features in type 1 diabetes. General study findings and limits: TCRB CDR3s were moderately but significantly shorter in Type 1 diabetes patients in all four CD4+ subsets.

Isolated RNA was reverse transcribed in full, so expressed TCRB transcripts were sequenced. This table comes from immunoSEQ multiplex PCR, and its TCRdb copy is limited to in-frame clones, with some not included. The data contain 300,000 to 450,000 clones, over 9.5% of them singletons. Heparinised blood was drawn once per donor, averaging approximately 100 mL. A CD45RO/CCR7/CD25/CD127/CD95/CD27 panel sorted naive, central memory, regulatory and stem cell-like memory CD4+ cells. Sequences were obtained from naive CD4+ T cells from blood. This sequence originates from a woman in her late teens or twenties with type 1 diabetes.

This CDR3 reads CASRPGGGLDAFF. DNA for the CDR3: TGCGCCAGCAGACCGGGGGGCGGCTTGGACGCTTTCTTT. The V gene is TRBV5-1, the J gene TRBJ1-1, with D perhaps matching TRBD1 (6 bases). Trimming cost V 5 bases and J 11 bases, with 19 bases left between them. Germline-derived CDR1 and CDR2 are SGHRS and YFSETQ. This CDR3 spans 13 amino acids.